This T cell receptor beta chain comes out of a study of blood T cell repertoires in COVID-19. The assay was immunoSEQ multiplex PCR, and TCRdb's table has in-frame clones only and misses some. Here the sample spans about 55,000 clones, roughly 85% being singletons. This CDR3 is built from 14 residues. The germline CDR1 and CDR2 sequences are MDHEN and SYDVKM. V was cut by 8 bases and J by 5 bases, with 19 bases left in between. The sequencing input was peripheral blood. The chain is built from TRBV28 and TRBJ2-7; possible D gene TRBD2, 5 bases. This TCR came from a human donor in a cohort sampled during active COVID-19. Here the CDR3 reads CASLSGNTIHEQYF. For the CDR3, the DNA is TGTGCCAGCCTCTCCGGGAACACAATTCACGAGCAGTACTTC.